These 19 T cell receptor beta chains were sequenced from one sample in a study of T cell changes during pregnancy in multiple sclerosis. Libraries were prepared by immunoSEQ multiplex PCR; TCRdb keeps only in-frame clonotypes and omits some of them. The table lists roughly 89,000 clones, 94% of them singletons, with 2% to 2.5% in the top ten. The sample in question was peripheral blood, obtained in the third trimester of pregnancy. The source of these receptors is a female donor with multiple sclerosis, enrolled in a pregnancy study.

This chain links TRBV14 with TRBJ1-3, with D perhaps TRBD1 (6 bases). Germline CDR1 is SGHDN and CDR2 is FVKESK. The CDR3 runs 16 residues. V shed 4 bases and J shed 2 bases, with 15 bases lying between them. The CDR3 DNA follows: TGTGCCAGCAGCCCGAAGCACGGGGGGCCTGGAAACACCATATATTTT. Translation gives CASSPKHGGPGNTIYF. Full variable domain (remainder filled in from reference TRBV14 and TRBJ1-3): EAGVTQFPSHSVIEKGQTVTLRCDPISGHDNLYWYRRVMGKEIKFLLHFVKESKQDESGMPNNRFLAERTGGTYSTLKVQPAELEDSGVYFCASSPKHGGPGNTIYFGEGSWLTVV.

The chain couples TRBV7-3 to TRBJ1-2; TRBD1 matches at 7 bases. This CDR3 region has 16 residues. V lost 0 bases and J lost 7; bases outside the gene matches: 11. Germline V gene data show CDR1 as SGHTA and CDR2 as FQGTGA. CDR3: CASSLTHAEGAGGYTF. The DNA for the CDR3 is TGTGCCAGCAGCTTAACTCATGCTGAGGGGGCAGGTGGCTACACCTTC. Full variable domain (missing parts from reference TRBV7-3 and TRBJ1-2): GAGVSQTPSNKVTEKGKYVELRCDPISGHTALYWYRQSLGQGPEFLIYFQGTGAADDSGLPNDRFFAVRPEGSVSTLKIQRTERGDSAVYLCASSLTHAEGAGGYTFGSGTRLTVV.

Of note for this clone: Germline is not matched at one junction end, which may reflect a read error. The chain recombines TRBV7-7 with TRBJ1-5; unclear D gene. Germline values: CDR1 SSHAT, CDR2 FNYEAQ (reference sequence). The CDR3 is 18 residues long. Written as DNA, the CDR3 is TGTGCTAGCAGCTTAGCGCGGAGGGAGGACGATAGCAATCAGCCCCAGCATTTT. Encoded protein: CASSLARREDDSNQPQHF.

The chain links TRBV15 to TRBJ2-3, with TRBD2 matching 8 bases. The germline V gene encodes CDR1 LNHNV and CDR2 YYDKDF (reference sequence). V trimming: 0 bases; J trimming: 3 bases; junction bases outside the gene matches: 17. The CDR3 is 20 residues long. The CDR3 here is CATSRDQREGGFGWTDTQYF. CDR3 bases: TGTGCCACCAGCAGAGATCAACGGGAGGGCGGGTTCGGGTGGACAGATACGCAGTATTTT.

The V call is TRBV18, the J call TRBJ2-2; TRBD1 aligns across 9 bases. Germline CDR1 KGHSH, CDR2 LQKENI. Germline trimming cut 1 base from V and 6 bases from J; bases unmatched to any gene: 3. The CDR3 length is 15 residues. The chain's CDR3 is CASSPRTGEAGELFF. DNA for the CDR3: TGTGCCAGCTCACCACGGACAGGGGAGGCCGGGGAGCTGTTTTTT.

The rearrangement joins TRBV28 to TRBJ1-5, with 10 bases that match TRBD1. Germline V gene sequence: CDR1 MDHEN, CDR2 SYDVKM. With V trimmed by 5 bases and J by 6 bases, 13 bases remained unmatched. The CDR3 is 17 amino acids. The CDR3 spells CASSPTIGQGGFQPQHF. The CDR3 DNA reads TGTGCCAGCAGTCCAACCATCGGACAGGGGGGATTTCAGCCCCAGCATTTT. The variable domain in full, completed from reference TRBV28 and TRBJ1-5, reads DVKVTQSSRYLVKRTGEKVFLECVQDMDHENMFWYRQDPGLGLRLIYFSYDVKMKEKGDIPEGYSVSREKKERFSLILESASTNQTSMYLCASSPTIGQGGFQPQHFGDGTRLSIL.

This chain uses TRBV19 with TRBJ2-1, with 10 bases lining up with TRBD2. With 7 bases clipped from V and 7 bases from J, the junction kept 4 bases outside the gene matches. The CDR3 totals 13 residues. CDR1 and CDR2 from the germline V gene are LNHDA and SQIVND (reference sequence). CDR3 in amino acids: CASKGLAYNEQFF. In nucleotides, the CDR3 is TGTGCCAGTAAGGGACTAGCGTATAATGAGCAGTTCTTC. Complete variable domain (other parts from reference TRBV19 and TRBJ2-1): DGGITQSPKYLFRKEGQNVTLSCEQNLNHDAMYWYRQDPGQGLRLIYYSQIVNDFQKGDIAEGYSVSREKKESFPLTVTSAQKNPTAFYLCASKGLAYNEQFFGPGTRLTVL.

The genes are TRBV19 and TRBJ2-7, with TRBD2 matching 7 bases. This CDR3 contains 14 residues. From germline, CDR1 is LNHDA and CDR2 SQIVND (reference sequence). V trimming: 1 base; J trimming: 2 bases; junction bases outside the gene matches: 2. CDR3 protein: CASSIVGTTYEQYF. The CDR3 region has the DNA TGTGCCAGTAGTATAGTAGGGACTACCTACGAGCAGTACTTC.

The chain recombines TRBV7-6 with TRBJ1-1, with D tentatively TRBD1 (5 bases). Germline V gene sequence: CDR1 SGHVS, CDR2 FNYEAQ. CDR3 length: 14 amino acids. Deletions cut 8 bases from V and 3 bases from J, with 16 bases between. Written as DNA, the CDR3 is TGTGCCAGCGCAATTAGAGACAGTGACACTGAAGCTTTCTTT. Protein product: CASAIRDSDTEAFF.

CDR3 protein: CASSFPYRVQPNNEQFF. The CDR3 coding sequence is TGTGCCAGCAGCTTCCCCTACAGGGTCCAGCCCAACAATGAGCAGTTCTTC. The rearrangement joins TRBV7-8 to TRBJ2-1, with D possibly TRBD1 on 6 matching bases. This CDR3 contains 17 residues. From germline, CDR1 is SGHVS and CDR2 FQNEAQ. Trimming cost V 3 bases and J 5 bases, with 20 bases left between them.

The chain carries TRBV28 and TRBJ1-5; no firm D call. The CDR3 runs to 12 residues. Trimming pared 10 bases from V and 10 bases from J, leaving 17 bases between. CDR1 is MDHEN and CDR2 is SYDVKM in the germline V gene. The CDR3 reads CATFEQARPQHF. The CDR3 DNA is TGTGCCACTTTCGAGCAGGCCAGACCCCAGCATTTT.

The chain employs TRBV7-2 and TRBJ2-7, with TRBD2 identical over 8 bases. J lost 2 bases, V lost 2 bases, and 5 bases had no gene match. Germline CDR1 is SGHTA and CDR2 is FQGNSA. The CDR3 loop spans 15 amino acids. As DNA, the CDR3 is TGTGCCAGCAGCTTAAGTAGCGGGAAGCCCTACGAGCAGTACTTC. Protein product: CASSLSSGKPYEQYF.

The chain has TRBV19 and TRBJ2-3, with 8 bases lining up with TRBD1. CDR1 is LNHDA and CDR2 is SQIVND in the germline V gene (reference sequence). Trimming took 5 bases from V and 4 from J; bases not matched to a gene: 5. This CDR3 region has 14 residues. The CDR3 region is CASSLETGADTQYF. In DNA, the CDR3 is TGTGCCAGTAGTCTCGAGACAGGGGCAGATACGCAGTATTTT. Full variable domain (remainder filled in from reference TRBV19 and TRBJ2-3): DGGITQSPKYLFRKEGQNVTLSCEQNLNHDAMYWYRQDPGQGLRLIYYSQIVNDFQKGDIAEGYSVSREKKESFPLTVTSAQKNPTAFYLCASSLETGADTQYFGPGTRLTVL.

This sequence joins TRBV4-3 and TRBJ1-2, with 10 bases that match TRBD1. This CDR3 is built from 16 residues. Germline CDR1 reads LGHNA; CDR2 reads YSLEER. Germline trimming cut 1 base from V and 4 bases from J; bases unmatched to any gene: 6. The CDR3 nucleotides are TGCGCCAGCAGCCAAGGGGGGACAGGGGAAACCTATGGCTACACCTTC. This encodes CASSQGGTGETYGYTF.

The chain recombines TRBV4-1 with TRBJ2-5; 7 bases match TRBD2. V lost 3 bases to trimming and J lost 5 bases; unmatched junction nucleotides: 15. The germline V gene encodes CDR1 MGHRA and CDR2 YSYEKL. The CDR3 has 17 amino acids. The CDR3 sequence: CASSQERGLAGVETQYF. As DNA, the CDR3 is TGCGCCAGCAGCCAGGAGCGGGGTCTGGCGGGAGTGGAGACCCAGTACTTC.

This chain connects TRBV28 to TRBJ2-7, with D possibly being TRBD1 (5 bases). Per germline, CDR1 MDHEN and CDR2 SYDVKM. V was shortened by 8 bases and J by 4 bases, with 18 bases between the two germline ends. The CDR3 extends over 14 amino acids. The CDR3 is CASLTRQLPYEQYF. The DNA of the CDR3 is TGTGCCAGCCTGACGCGACAGCTCCCTTACGAGCAGTACTTC.

The gene calls are TRBV28 and TRBJ2-3; TRBD2 matches 9 bases. This CDR3 has 14 residues. In germline, CDR1 is MDHEN, CDR2 SYDVKM. V dropped 5 bases and J dropped 4; count of bases not matched to a gene: 4. This CDR3 is CASSAGGPSDTQYF. The CDR3 DNA sequence: TGTGCCAGCAGTGCGGGAGGGCCATCAGATACGCAGTATTTT.

The rearrangement joins TRBV5-6 to TRBJ2-5; 10 nucleotides match TRBD1. There are 16 residues in the CDR3. Germline V lookup: CDR1 SGHDT, CDR2 YYEEEE. The trim removed 4 bases at V and 2 bases at J, leaving 8 bases unmatched. For the CDR3, the DNA is TGTGCCAGCAGCCGGAGACAGGGGGCCCTTCAAGAGACCCAGTACTTC. Encoded protein: CASSRRQGALQETQYF.

V is TRBV5-1 and J is TRBJ2-5, with a weak D call TRBD1 (7 bases). The V gene's germline CDR1 is SGHRS and CDR2 YFSETQ. V was shortened by 4 bases and J by 5 bases, with 15 bases between the two germline ends. This CDR3 contains 14 residues. The CDR3 reads CASSPGARGETQYF. CDR3 in DNA: TGCGCCAGCAGCCCGGGGGCCAGGGGGGAGACCCAGTACTTC.